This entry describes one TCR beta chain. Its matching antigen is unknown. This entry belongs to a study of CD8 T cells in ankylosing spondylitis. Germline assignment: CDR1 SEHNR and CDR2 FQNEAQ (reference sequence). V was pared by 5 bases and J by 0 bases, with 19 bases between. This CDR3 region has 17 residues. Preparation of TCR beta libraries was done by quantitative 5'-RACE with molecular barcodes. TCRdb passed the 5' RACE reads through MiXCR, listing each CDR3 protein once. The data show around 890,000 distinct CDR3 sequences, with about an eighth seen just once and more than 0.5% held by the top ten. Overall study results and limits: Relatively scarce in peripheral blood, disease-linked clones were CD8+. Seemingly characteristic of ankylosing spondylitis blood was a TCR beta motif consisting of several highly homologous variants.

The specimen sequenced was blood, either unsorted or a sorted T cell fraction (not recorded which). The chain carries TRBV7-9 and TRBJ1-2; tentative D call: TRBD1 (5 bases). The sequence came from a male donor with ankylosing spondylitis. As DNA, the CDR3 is TGTGCCAGCAGCCCTACCTGGTTGGGGACCACTAACTATGGCTACACCTTC. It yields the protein CASSPTWLGTTNYGYTF.